These T cell receptor beta chains were read from a single sample in a study of beta chain features in type 1 diabetes. The repertoire was sequenced with immunoSEQ multiplex PCR; TCRdb's copy has only in-frame clones and lacks some. The sample lists some 290,000 clones, 13% to 15% occurring once. Source material: naive CD4+ T cells from blood. All receptors come from a man between 25 and 39 years old with type 1 diabetes. CDR3s include the opening cysteine and the closing phenylalanine or tryptophan. A D gene is named only where the DNA matches it firmly. The size field is filled for only some rows; it gives once, few, many or a size class.

size	D	V	J	CDR3	DNA
.	.	TRBV30	TRBJ2-1	CALVVSYNEQFF	TGTGCCCTGGTGGTCAGCTACAATGAGCAGTTCTTC
.	.	TRBV30	TRBJ2-6	CAWRFTGANVLTF	TGTGCCTGGAGATTTACTGGGGCCAACGTCCTGACTTTC
.	.	TRBV6-1	TRBJ1-1	CASSDGDSLFGAFF	TGTGCCAGCAGTGATGGAGACAGCCTCTTCGGGGCTTTCTTT
.	.	TRBV2	TRBJ1-1	CASRLTGHEAFF	TGTGCCAGCAGATTGACAGGTCATGAAGCTTTCTTT
.	.	TRBV30	TRBJ1-1	CAWSVRANTEAFF	TGTGCCTGGAGTGTACGCGCCAACACTGAAGCTTTCTTT
.	.	TRBV7-9	TRBJ2-3	CASSLRQGHTDTQYF	TGTGCCAGCAGCTTACGTCAGGGCCACACAGATACGCAGTATTTT
few	TRBD1	TRBV7-2	TRBJ2-5	CASSSPRDSHGQTQYF	TGTGCCAGCAGCTCACCTCGGGACAGCCACGGCCAGACCCAGTACTTC
few	.	TRBV30	TRBJ1-2	CAWAQGEGRRYTF	TGTGCCTGGGCCCAAGGAGAGGGAAGGCGCTACACCTTC
.	.	TRBV28	TRBJ2-5	CASSFYETQYF	TGTGCCAGCAGTTTTTATGAGACCCAGTACTTC
.	TRBD1	TRBV7-9	TRBJ1-1	CASSFSTGGTEAFF	TGTGCCAGCAGCTTCTCGACAGGGGGCACTGAAGCTTTCTTT
.	TRBD2	TRBV18	TRBJ2-7	CASSPGLEQYEQYF	TGTGCCAGCTCCCCAGGACTAGAACAGTACGAGCAGTACTTC
.	TRBD1	TRBV4-3	TRBJ2-7	CASSKTGGSSYEQYF	TGCGCCAGCAGTAAAACAGGGGGAAGCTCCTACGAGCAGTACTTC
.	.	TRBV5-4	TRBJ2-5	CASSPPQGMEETQYF	TGTGCCAGCAGCCCTCCCCAGGGGATGGAGGAGACCCAGTACTTC
.	TRBD1	TRBV5-1	TRBJ2-7	CASSSSNRGYEQYF	TGCGCCAGCAGCTCCTCAAACAGGGGCTACGAGCAGTACTTC
few	.	TRBV18	TRBJ2-2	CASSPQGPNTGELFF	TGTGCCAGCTCACCGCAGGGCCCGAACACCGGGGAGCTGTTTTTT
few	.	TRBV4-2	TRBJ2-1	CASSQDRDNEQFF	TGTGCCAGCAGCCAAGATCGGGACAATGAGCAGTTCTTC
.	.	TRBV5-1	TRBJ1-1	CASSLDRLIRARGTEAFF	TGCGCCAGCAGCTTGGACCGTTTGATTCGGGCTAGGGGCACTGAAGCTTTCTTT
few	TRBD2	TRBV5-6	TRBJ2-1	CASSLAGGRAFFF	TGTGCCAGCAGCTTGGCGGGCGGGAGGGCATTTTTCTTC
few	.	TRBV28	TRBJ2-1	CASSGVEGESFHEQFF	TGTGCCAGCAGTGGGGTCGAGGGAGAATCATTCCATGAGCAGTTCTTC
few	TRBD1	TRBV7-8	TRBJ1-3	CASSLIRGPGNTIYF	TGTGCCAGCAGCTTGATCAGGGGGCCCGGAAACACCATATATTTT
few	.	TRBV9	TRBJ2-1	CASSVAGTGAYNEQFF	TGTGCCAGCAGCGTAGCTGGGACGGGGGCCTACAATGAGCAGTTCTTC
.	.	TRBV14	TRBJ1-2	CASSQDERYGYTF	TGTGCCAGCAGCCAAGACGAGCGGTATGGCTACACCTTC
few	.	TRBV29-1	TRBJ2-1	CSVQRTTGNEQFF	TGCAGCGTTCAGCGGACCACCGGCAATGAGCAGTTCTTC
few	.	TRBV2	TRBJ2-5	CATRDNQETQYF	TGTGCCACCCGGGACAACCAAGAGACCCAGTACTTC
few	TRBD2	TRBV4-1	TRBJ2-1	CASSQEGLAGGMNEQFF	TGCGCCAGCAGCCAAGAGGGGCTAGCGGGAGGTATGAATGAGCAGTTCTTC
.	.	TRBV27	TRBJ2-3	CASSFAGPSTDTQYF	TGTGCCAGCAGTTTTGCGGGACCTAGCACAGATACGCAGTATTTT
once	TRBD1	TRBV7-9	TRBJ2-1	CASSPAAGQGRDEQFF	TGTGCCAGCAGCCCGGCCGCGGGACAGGGACGGGATGAGCAGTTCTTC
.	TRBD2	TRBV6-6	TRBJ2-2	CASSPRLAGISGELFF	TGTGCCAGCAGTCCCCGACTAGCGGGGATATCCGGGGAGCTGTTTTTT
few	TRBD1	TRBV5-4	TRBJ2-5	CASSSRKTGGLQETQYF	TGTGCCAGCAGCTCGAGGAAGACAGGGGGACTTCAAGAGACCCAGTACTTC
few	TRBD2	TRBV9	TRBJ2-1	CASSKGLAEKQFF	TGTGCCAGCAGCAAGGGACTAGCGGAAAAGCAGTTCTTC
.	TRBD2	TRBV7-2	TRBJ2-1	CASSSGLAIRDEQFF	TGTGCCAGCAGCTCCGGACTAGCGATTCGGGATGAGCAGTTCTTC
.	TRBD2	TRBV15	TRBJ2-1	CATSILAASSYNEQFF	TGTGCCACCAGCATCCTAGCGGCTAGCTCCTACAATGAGCAGTTCTTC
few	.	TRBV28	TRBJ1-5	CASSASGQPQHF	TGTGCCAGCAGTGCGTCGGGGCAGCCCCAGCATTTT
.	.	TRBV7-2	TRBJ1-5	CASSRDRNQPQHF	TGTGCCAGCAGTCGAGACAGAAATCAGCCCCAGCATTTT
few	TRBD2	TRBV5-4	TRBJ2-1	CASSLAGGRSAFYNEQFF	TGTGCCAGCAGCTTGGCGGGCGGGAGGTCCGCCTTCTACAATGAGCAGTTCTTC
.	TRBD2	TRBV4-1	TRBJ2-1	CASSLAGTSGRAPYNEQFF	TGCGCCAGCTCCTTGGCTGGGACTAGCGGGAGGGCACCCTACAATGAGCAGTTCTTC
few	TRBD2	TRBV5-1	TRBJ2-1	CASSSGTSAISTEQFF	TGCGCCAGCAGCTCCGGGACTAGCGCCATTTCAACGGAGCAGTTCTTC
.	TRBD2	TRBV28	TRBJ2-5	CASSLTSVLQETQYF	TGTGCCAGCAGTTTAACTAGCGTCCTACAAGAGACCCAGTACTTC
few	.	TRBV19	TRBJ2-7	CASGPGTYEQYF	TGTGCCAGTGGGCCGGGGACCTACGAGCAGTACTTC
.	.	TRBV2	TRBJ1-3	CASERGSTFSGNTIYF	TGTGCCAGCGAACGGGGGAGCACATTCTCTGGAAACACCATATATTTT
.	TRBD2	TRBV30	TRBJ2-1	CAWKDYKTSGRAVEQFF	TGTGCCTGGAAGGATTACAAGACTAGCGGGAGGGCCGTAGAGCAGTTCTTC
.	TRBD2	TRBV14	TRBJ2-1	CASSRGLAGGPGHNEQFF	TGTGCCAGCAGCCGAGGACTAGCGGGAGGGCCTGGGCACAATGAGCAGTTCTTC
.	.	TRBV5-1	TRBJ2-5	CASSLRGQPETQYF	TGCGCCAGCAGTTTAAGAGGACAGCCAGAGACCCAGTACTTC
few	TRBD2	TRBV7-9	TRBJ2-1	CASSLAGAGNNEQFF	TGTGCCAGCAGTCTAGCGGGAGCTGGTAACAATGAGCAGTTCTTC
few	.	TRBV28	TRBJ2-1	CASSLPAGSYNEQFF	TGTGCCAGCAGCCTCCCGGCAGGGTCCTACAATGAGCAGTTCTTC
few	TRBD1	TRBV7-2	TRBJ2-7	CASSLDRGDEQYF	TGTGCCAGCAGCTTAGACAGGGGTGACGAGCAGTACTTC